The clone carrying this TCR beta chain was seen only a few times. What it binds is unknown. Individual cDNA molecules carried attached unique molecular identifiers. Each CDR3 protein is one row after TCRdb ran MiXCR on the 5' RACE reads. Among around 30,000 distinct CDR3 sequences, 5% to 6% were seen once, and the ten largest hold approximately 6.5%. These data are taken from a study of early T cells in non-severe SARS-CoV-2 infection. As for the study in general: Whole-blood bulk RNA, unsorted, was sequenced, and chains were unpaired.

Study-wide points: There was a bias toward anti-spike CD8 responses in VDJdb matching, which missed private and CD4 specificities.

The CDR3 contains 11 residues. The germline V gene encodes CDR1 MGHDK and CDR2 SYGVNS. Trimming took 7 bases from V and 5 from J, leaving 8 bases between them. The sequenced material came from whole blood. V and J are TRBV25-1 and TRBJ2-5; D remains ambiguous. This clonotype was sampled from an adult who was a healthcare worker with PCR-confirmed SARS-CoV-2 infection or an uninfected control (not recorded which). CDR3 sequence: CASKFGETQYF. The CDR3 nucleotides are TGTGCCAGCAAGTTCGGTGAGACCCAGTACTTC. Looking up the rest from reference TRBV25-1 and TRBJ2-5 gives the full variable domain: EADIYQTPRYLVIGTGKKITLECSQTMGHDKMYWYQQDPGMELHLIHYSYGVNSTEKGDLSSESTVSRIRTEHFPLTLESARPSHTSQYLCASKFGETQYFGPGTRLLVL.